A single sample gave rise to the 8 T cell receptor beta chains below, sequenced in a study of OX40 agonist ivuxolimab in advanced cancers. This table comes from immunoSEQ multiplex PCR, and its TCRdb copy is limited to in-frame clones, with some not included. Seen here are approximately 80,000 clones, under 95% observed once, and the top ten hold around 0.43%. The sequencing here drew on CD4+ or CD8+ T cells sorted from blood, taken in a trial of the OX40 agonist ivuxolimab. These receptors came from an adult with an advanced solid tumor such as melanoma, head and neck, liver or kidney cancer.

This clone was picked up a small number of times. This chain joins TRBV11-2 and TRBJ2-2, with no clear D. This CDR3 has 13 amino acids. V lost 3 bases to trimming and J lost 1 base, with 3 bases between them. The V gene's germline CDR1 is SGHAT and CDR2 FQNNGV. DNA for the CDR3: TGTGCCAGCAGCTTTGAGAACACCGGGGAGCTGTTTTTT. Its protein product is CASSFENTGELFF.

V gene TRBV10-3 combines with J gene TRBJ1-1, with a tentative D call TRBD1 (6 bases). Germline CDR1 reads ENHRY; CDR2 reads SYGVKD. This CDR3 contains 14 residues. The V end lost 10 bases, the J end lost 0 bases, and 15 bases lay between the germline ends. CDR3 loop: CATLPRDMNTEAFF. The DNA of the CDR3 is TGTGCCACCCTCCCGCGGGACATGAACACTGAAGCTTTCTTT.

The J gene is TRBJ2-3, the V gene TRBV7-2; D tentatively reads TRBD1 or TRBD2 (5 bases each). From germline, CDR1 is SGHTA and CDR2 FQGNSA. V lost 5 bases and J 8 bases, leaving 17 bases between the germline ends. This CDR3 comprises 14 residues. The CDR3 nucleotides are TGTGCCAGCAGCCCCCCCGGGGACCAGGGTACGCAGTATTTT. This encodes CASSPPGDQGTQYF.

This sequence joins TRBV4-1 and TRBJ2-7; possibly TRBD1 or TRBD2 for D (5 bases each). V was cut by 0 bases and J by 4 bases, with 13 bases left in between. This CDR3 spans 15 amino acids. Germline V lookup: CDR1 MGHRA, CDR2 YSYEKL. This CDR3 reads CASSQDTARGYEQYF. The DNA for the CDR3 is TGCGCCAGCAGCCAAGACACGGCGAGGGGTTACGAGCAGTACTTC.

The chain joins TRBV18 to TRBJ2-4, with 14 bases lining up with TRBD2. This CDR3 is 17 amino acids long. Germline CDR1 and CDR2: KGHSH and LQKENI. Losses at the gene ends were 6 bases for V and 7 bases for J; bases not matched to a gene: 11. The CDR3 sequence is CASSTNGRTSGGNIQYF. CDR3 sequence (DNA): TGTGCCAGCTCGACCAACGGAAGGACTAGCGGGGGGAACATTCAGTACTTC.

The CDR3 sequence: CASSLGQSNQPQHF. Here the CDR3 DNA reads TGTGCCAGCAGTTTAGGTCAAAGCAATCAGCCCCAGCATTTT. J is TRBJ1-5 and V is TRBV28, with D unclear. The germline gives CDR1 MDHEN, CDR2 SYDVKM. The CDR3 totals 14 residues. V lost 2 bases and J 1 base, leaving 6 bases between the germline ends.

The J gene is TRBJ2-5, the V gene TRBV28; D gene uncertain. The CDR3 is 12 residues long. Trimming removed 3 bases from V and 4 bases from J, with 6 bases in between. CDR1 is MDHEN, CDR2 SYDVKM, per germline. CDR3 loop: CASSFVGETQYF. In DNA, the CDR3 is TGTGCCAGCAGTTTCGTAGGAGAGACCCAGTACTTC.

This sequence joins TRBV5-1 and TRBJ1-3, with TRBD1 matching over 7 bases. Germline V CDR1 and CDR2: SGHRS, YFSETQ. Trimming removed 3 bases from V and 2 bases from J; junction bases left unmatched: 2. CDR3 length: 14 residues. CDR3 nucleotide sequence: TGCGCCAGCAGCTCCGGGACAGCTGGAAACACCATATATTTT. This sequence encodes CASSSGTAGNTIYF.